Below are 27 T cell receptor beta chains sequenced from a single sample in a study of shared clonotypes between healthy human individuals (TCRdb year 2020). Library prep was done by the immunoSEQ multiplex PCR assay. What TCRdb holds here is the immuneACCESS table cut down to in-frame rearrangements. Part of the clones is not present; checked against another copy, under half of the missing clones reflect an unresolved V gene, and the others are unexplained. The sample table contains millions of clones; only one count was recorded for approximately 95% of them. The ten largest clones add up to under 0.15% of the sample. The sequenced sample consisted of naive CD4+ T cells sorted from blood. The cell subset or site label, as the study defines it: CD45RA+ positively selected. The receptor source for this set is a man between 18 and 35 years old in good health.

The chain couples TRBV30 to TRBJ1-1; a possible D gene is TRBD1 (6 bases). V lost 0 bases to trimming and J lost 7 bases, with 15 bases between them. The CDR3 sequence is 14 residues long. In germline, CDR1 is GTSNPN, CDR2 SVGIG (reference sequence). DNA of the CDR3: TGTGCCTGGAGTGTACAGGGTCTCGAGAGTGAAGCTTTCTTT. Its translation is CAWSVQGLESEAFF.

The chain recombines TRBV25-1 with TRBJ1-1; D is perhaps TRBD1 (5 bases). The CDR3 totals 15 residues. V dropped 7 bases and J dropped 0 bases, with 15 bases sitting between them. The germline gives CDR1 MGHDK, CDR2 SYGVNS. The CDR3 loop is CASIQRRGLNTEAFF. The CDR3 DNA reads TGTGCCAGCATACAACGGCGGGGGTTGAACACTGAAGCTTTCTTT. Drawing the rest from reference TRBV25-1 and TRBJ1-1, the complete variable domain is EADIYQTPRYLVIGTGKKITLECSQTMGHDKMYWYQQDPGMELHLIHYSYGVNSTEKGDLSSESTVSRIRTEHFPLTLESARPSHTSQYLCASIQRRGLNTEAFFGQGTRLTVV.

The chain links TRBV4-2 to TRBJ2-5; D is unresolved. The DNA end favors TRBJ2-7, so the J call may be wrong. Germline V gives CDR1 LGHNA, CDR2 YNFKEQ. This CDR3 has 14 amino acids. Here the CDR3 DNA reads TGTGCCAGCAGCCAAGAGGGAATACTTTACGAGCAGTACTTC. Its protein product is CASSQEGILYEQYF.

V is TRBV30 and J is TRBJ2-2; TRBD2 might be the D (5 bases). Trimming shortened V by 2 bases and J by 6 bases, and 16 bases separated the two germline ends. Germline V gives CDR1 GTSNPN, CDR2 SVGIG (reference sequence). CDR3 size: 15 residues. The CDR3 protein is CAWSKDRGTAGELFF. CDR3 coding DNA: TGTGCCTGGAGTAAAGACCGGGGAACTGCCGGGGAGCTGTTTTTT.

The genes are TRBV7-2 and TRBJ1-1; the D is unclear. The CDR3 has 14 amino acids. With 3 bases removed from V and 1 base from J, the gap between germline ends came to 9 bases. CDR1 and CDR2 (germline): SGHTA, FQGNSA. The CDR3 protein is CASSFLAWNTEAFF. DNA of the CDR3: TGTGCCAGCAGCTTCTTAGCGTGGAACACTGAAGCTTTCTTT.

For this clone: Other DNA sequences in this specimen translate into the identical CDR3. The rearrangement links TRBV5-4 to TRBJ2-5; perhaps TRBD2 as D (6 bases). Trimming removed 4 bases at V and 4 bases at J, with 14 bases between. CDR3 length: 14 residues. Germline V CDR1 and CDR2: SGHNT, YYREEE (reference sequence). CDR3 loop: CASSPGLALETQYF. For the CDR3, the DNA is TGTGCCAGCAGCCCTGGGCTAGCGTTAGAGACCCAGTACTTC.

V gene TRBV7-2 combines with J gene TRBJ1-1; D not resolved. The V end lost 5 bases, the J end lost 0 bases, and 13 bases lay between the germline ends. Germline values: CDR1 SGHTA, CDR2 FQGNSA. CDR3 length equals 15 residues. In DNA, the CDR3 is TGTGCCAGCAGCCCCTCTCGGTGGATGAACACTGAAGCTTTCTTT. Amino acids: CASSPSRWMNTEAFF.

The chain joins TRBV11-2 to TRBJ2-3; D may be TRBD1 (5 bases). This CDR3 spans 16 amino acids. CDR1 is SGHAT and CDR2 is FQNNGV in the germline V gene. V lost 5 bases, J lost 3 bases, and 18 bases lay in between. The chain's CDR3 is CASSPLMKGRTDTQYF. CDR3 in DNA: TGTGCCAGCAGCCCACTTATGAAGGGGCGGACAGATACGCAGTATTTT.

The chain employs TRBV28 and TRBJ2-7, with D uncertain. Germline CDR1 MDHEN, CDR2 SYDVKM. The CDR3 consists of 13 residues. Trimming stripped 6 bases from V and 2 bases from J, with 11 bases between. The CDR3 nucleotides are TGTGCCAGCAGCCCTGTCCAGGCCTACGAGCAGTACTTC. Protein product: CASSPVQAYEQYF.

The chain carries TRBV15 and TRBJ2-3; D not certain. Germline V CDR1 and CDR2: LNHNV, YYDKDF (reference sequence). This CDR3 is built from 12 residues. Between the trimmed V and J ends, which lost 5 bases and 2 bases, there was a span of 5 bases. CDR3 protein: CATSLSTDTQYF. In nucleotides, the CDR3 is TGTGCCACCAGCCTTTCCACAGATACGCAGTATTTT.

The V gene is TRBV7-9, the J gene TRBJ2-5; TRBD1 is a possible D gene (6 bases). Germline V gene data show CDR1 as SEHNR and CDR2 as FQNEAQ (reference sequence). This CDR3 has 14 residues. Trimming took off 1 base at V and 5 bases at J, with 11 bases between the two ends. As DNA, the CDR3 is TGTGCCAGCAGCTTAGGTGGTCAGGGGGAGACCCAGTACTTC. It yields the protein CASSLGGQGETQYF.

The CDR3 coding sequence is TGCGCCAGCAGCCAAAGAGCGGCCAGCAGCACAGATACGCAGTATTTT. Amino acid sequence: CASSQRAASSTDTQYF. J is TRBJ2-3 and V is TRBV4-3, with TRBD2 as a possible D gene (5 bases). With 2 bases removed from V and 0 bases from J, the gap between germline ends came to 12 bases. The CDR3 has 16 amino acids. Germline values: CDR1 LGHNA, CDR2 YSLEER.

The rearrangement links TRBV11-2 to TRBJ2-7, with 10 positions matching TRBD2. Germline trimming cut 7 bases from V and 2 bases from J; bases unmatched to any gene: 8. Germline V lookup: CDR1 SGHAT, CDR2 FQNNGV. The CDR3 loop spans 15 amino acids. The DNA for the CDR3 is TGTGCCAGCACCCCGGGACTAGCGTTAACCTACGAGCAGTACTTC. Its protein is CASTPGLALTYEQYF.

The chain is built from TRBV28 and TRBJ2-7; TRBD2 agrees at 7 bases. This CDR3 region has 14 residues. Trimming at V came to 4 bases and at J to 7 bases, leaving 10 bases not matched to a gene. The germline V gene encodes CDR1 MDHEN and CDR2 SYDVKM. The CDR3: CASSSRGGSGEQYF. The CDR3 coding sequence is TGTGCCAGCAGTTCCCGCGGGGGATCGGGGGAGCAGTACTTC.

The CDR3 DNA reads as TGTGCCTGGACCCCCTCGCTATACAATGAGCAGTTCTTC. Residues: CAWTPSLYNEQFF. J is TRBJ2-1 and V is TRBV30, with unresolved D. Between the trimmed V and J ends, which lost 4 bases and 4 bases, there was a span of 11 bases. The germline CDR1 and CDR2 sequences are GTSNPN and SVGIG (reference sequence). The CDR3 length is 13 residues.

Turning to this clone: This sample includes further DNA sequences coding for the same CDR3. V and J are TRBV5-1 and TRBJ2-3, with D perhaps TRBD1 (5 bases). V gave up 2 bases and J gave up 0 bases, with 7 bases separating them. Looked up from germline, CDR1 is SGHRS and CDR2 is YFSETQ. This CDR3 has 14 residues. The CDR3 reads CASSFSGSTDTQYF. Written as DNA, the CDR3 is TGCGCCAGCAGCTTTTCAGGGAGCACAGATACGCAGTATTTT.

V gene TRBV30 combines with J gene TRBJ1-4; D might be TRBD1 (6 bases). From germline, CDR1 is GTSNPN and CDR2 SVGIG (reference sequence). V lost 5 bases to trimming and J lost 4 bases, with 11 bases between them. The CDR3 is 13 residues long. DNA of the CDR3: TGTGCCTGGGCCACAGGGCTTAATGAAAAACTGTTTTTT. Translated: CAWATGLNEKLFF.

Remarks on this clone: The same CDR3 also results from other DNA sequences found in this sample. This chain links TRBV5-4 with TRBJ1-2; TRBD1 aligns across 9 bases. CDR3 size: 13 residues. The germline V gene has CDR1 SGHNT and CDR2 YYREEE (reference sequence). V was pared by 2 bases and J by 5 bases, with 1 base of the junction left unmatched. The CDR3 nucleotides are TGTGCCAGCAGCTTCGGACAGGGGTATGGCTACACCTTC. Encoded protein: CASSFGQGYGYTF.

This clone has only one observation. The genes are TRBV29-1 and TRBJ2-1, with 9 positions matching TRBD2. The CDR3 runs 14 residues. The germline CDR1 and CDR2 sequences are SQVTM and ANQGSEA. This CDR3 reads CSLAASGGFNEQFF. CDR3 DNA sequence: TGCTCTCTCGCCGCAAGCGGGGGGTTCAATGAGCAGTTCTTC.

The V and J genes are TRBV6-5 and TRBJ2-3, with TRBD2 matching over 10 bases. The length of the CDR3 is 15 residues. Per the germline V gene, CDR1 is MNHEY and CDR2 is SVGAGI. J was trimmed by 1 base and V by 10 bases; bases with no gene match: 8. This CDR3 reads CATNSGTSGTDTQYF. The CDR3 region has the DNA TGTGCCACCAACTCCGGGACTAGCGGCACAGATACGCAGTATTTT.

This clone has a single count. This chain uses TRBV21-1 with TRBJ2-7; the table assigns TRBD2, which was not confirmed against the DNA. TRBV21-1 is recorded as a pseudogene. This CDR3 region has 15 residues. The CDR3: CASTFSGRAGYEQYF. CDR3 coding DNA: TGTGCCAGCACCTTTAGCGGGAGGGCCGGCTACGAGCAGTACTTC.

The V call is TRBV7-9, the J call TRBJ2-1; 15 bases fit TRBD2. V lost 5 bases to trimming and J lost 4 bases; unmatched junction nucleotides: 6. The CDR3 length is 17 residues. The germline CDR1 and CDR2 sequences are SEHNR and FQNEAQ (reference sequence). The CDR3, as DNA: TGTGCCAGCAGCCCGCGGACTAGCGGGAGGGAGTACAATGAGCAGTTCTTC. Protein sequence: CASSPRTSGREYNEQFF.

This rearrangement joins TRBV10-3 to TRBJ2-3; 15 bases are shared with TRBD2. Germline V CDR1 and CDR2: ENHRY, SYGVKD. The J segment lost 5 bases and the V segment lost 4 bases, leaving 1 base of the junction unmatched. The CDR3 length is 15 residues. CDR3 loop: CAISGGLAGGDTQYF. CDR3 sequence (DNA): TGTGCCATCAGTGGGGGACTAGCGGGAGGAGATACGCAGTATTTT.

This rearrangement joins TRBV28 to TRBJ1-4; D not certain. Germline values: CDR1 MDHEN, CDR2 SYDVKM. The V gene lost 6 bases and the J gene lost 0 bases, with 11 bases spanning the gap. The CDR3 has 15 residues. The CDR3 nucleotides are TGTGCCAGCAGCCTCCCCGGCTCAACTAATGAAAAACTGTTTTTT. Amino acids: CASSLPGSTNEKLFF.

This clone was recorded once. The CDR3 bases are TGCGCCAGCAGCTTGGCCGGGTTCGAGCAGTACTTC. Amino acid sequence: CASSLAGFEQYF. The rearrangement uses TRBV5-1 and TRBJ2-7; the D is unclear. The CDR3 is 12 amino acids. Per the germline V gene, CDR1 is SGHRS and CDR2 is YFSETQ. V dropped 0 bases and J dropped 6 bases, with 7 bases sitting between them.

For the CDR3, the DNA is TGTGCCAGTACAGGGGGCGAAGGAGGTTATAGCAATCAGCCCCAGCATTTT. It is translated as CASTGGEGGYSNQPQHF. V is TRBV19 and J is TRBJ1-5, with 8 nucleotides matching TRBD1. The germline gives CDR1 LNHDA, CDR2 SQIVND (reference sequence). J lost 0 bases, V lost 7 bases, and 11 bases had no gene match. The CDR3 totals 17 residues.

The rearrangement links TRBV11-2 to TRBJ2-1; D not certain. The CDR3 is 16 residues long. The ends were cut back, 3 bases at V and 7 bases at J, with 19 bases in the middle. Germline assignment: CDR1 SGHAT and CDR2 FQNNGV. CDR3: CASSFLGRRSLNEQFF. The CDR3 DNA reads as TGTGCCAGCAGCTTCCTAGGACGTCGGTCGTTGAATGAGCAGTTCTTC.